The subject of this entry is one TCR beta chain. The antigen is undetermined. The CDR3 runs to 13 residues. Looked up from germline, CDR1 is KGHSH and CDR2 is LQKENI. V shed 3 bases and J shed 2 bases, with 8 bases lying between them. TCRdb keeps only in-frame clones here, not all; method: immunoSEQ multiplex PCR. The repertoire has 50,000 to 70,000 clones, around four fifths of them found once; the top ten carry about 4.6%. The data were obtained in a study of a mutant IDH1 vaccine in newly diagnosed glioma. Time point given: week 35, safety follow-up. Doses of 300 ug of mutant IDH1 20-mer peptide were given with topical imiquimod.

This TCR was sampled from a man in his thirties or forties with glioma. V gene TRBV18 combines with J gene TRBJ2-7; perhaps TRBD1 as D (5 bases). The sample here was PBMCs, taken from a glioma patient whose treatment included an IDH1 peptide vaccine. The CDR3 region is CASSPQGTYEQYF. The CDR3 bases are TGTGCCAGCTCACCTCAGGGAACCTACGAGCAGTACTTC.